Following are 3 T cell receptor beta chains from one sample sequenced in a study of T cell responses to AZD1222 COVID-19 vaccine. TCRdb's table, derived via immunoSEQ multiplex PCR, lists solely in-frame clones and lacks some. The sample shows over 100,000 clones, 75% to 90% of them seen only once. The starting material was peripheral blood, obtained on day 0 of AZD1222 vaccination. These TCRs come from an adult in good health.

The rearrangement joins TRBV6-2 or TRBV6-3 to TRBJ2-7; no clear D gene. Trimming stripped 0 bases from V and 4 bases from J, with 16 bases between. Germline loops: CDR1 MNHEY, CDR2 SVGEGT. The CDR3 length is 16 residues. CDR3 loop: CASSYSSGVNRYEQYF. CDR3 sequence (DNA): TGTGCCAGCAGTTACTCGAGTGGGGTAAACAGATACGAGCAGTACTTC.

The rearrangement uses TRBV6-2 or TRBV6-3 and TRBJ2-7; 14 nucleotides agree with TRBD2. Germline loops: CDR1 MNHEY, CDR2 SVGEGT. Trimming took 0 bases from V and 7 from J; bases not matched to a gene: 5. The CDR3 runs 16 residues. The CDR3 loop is CASSYSGLAGGGEQYF. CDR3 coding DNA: TGTGCCAGCAGTTACTCCGGACTAGCGGGAGGTGGGGAGCAGTACTTC.

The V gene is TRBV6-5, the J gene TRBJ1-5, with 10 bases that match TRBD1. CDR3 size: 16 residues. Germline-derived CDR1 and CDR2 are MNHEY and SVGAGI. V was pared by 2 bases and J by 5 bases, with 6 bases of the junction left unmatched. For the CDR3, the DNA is TGTGCCAGCAGTTACCCGACAGGGGGCCCGGATCAGCCCCAGCATTTT. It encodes CASSYPTGGPDQPQHF.